These 27 T cell receptor beta chains share one sample of origin, sequenced in a study of T cell repertoires in cytomegalovirus infection. The antigens these receptors bind are not known. MiXCR, run by TCRdb on the reads, gives a single entry per CDR3 protein. The sample includes 650,000 to 900,000 distinct CDR3 sequences, roughly 28% of them seen just once. The sequencing here drew on cultured CD8+ T cells from PBMCs, taken from culture after CMV antigen stimulation. The receptors come from a human donor in good health (CMV status not recorded). Some clones in this sample may be carry-over from other donors' samples.

This clonotype was detected ten times or more. J is TRBJ1-2 and V is TRBV19, with D tentatively TRBD1 (5 bases). CDR3 length: 14 amino acids. V lost 6 bases, J lost 3 bases, and 14 bases lay in between. Germline V gene sequence: CDR1 LNHDA, CDR2 SQIVND (reference sequence). CDR3 in amino acids: CASSVWGIDYGYTF. In nucleotides, the CDR3 is TGTGCCAGTAGCGTTTGGGGGATCGACTATGGCTACACCTTC. Combining the CDR3 with reference TRBV19 and TRBJ1-2 gives the whole variable domain DGGITQSPKYLFRKEGQNVTLSCEQNLNHDAMYWYRQDPGQGLRLIYYSQIVNDFQKGDIAEGYSVSREKKESFPLTVTSAQKNPTAFYLCASSVWGIDYGYTFGSGTRLTVV.

The sample holds a few counts of this clonotype. The J gene is TRBJ2-3, the V gene TRBV7-9; D perhaps matches TRBD1 (6 bases). Trimming cost V 4 bases and J 2 bases, with 13 bases left between them. There are 15 residues in the CDR3. The germline V gene has CDR1 SEHNR and CDR2 FQNEAQ (reference sequence). CDR3: CASSSPGHYTDTQYF. CDR3 DNA sequence: TGTGCCAGCAGCTCACCGGGACACTACACAGATACGCAGTATTTT.

This clonotype was found many times. The chain links TRBV27 to TRBJ2-3; TRBD2 agrees at 7 bases. CDR1 is MNHEY, CDR2 SMNVEV, per germline (reference sequence). The CDR3 has 15 amino acids. The ends lost 6 bases at V and 2 bases at J; junction bases unmatched: 8. Written as DNA, the CDR3 is TGTGCCAGCAGCCTTACGGCGGGGGTCACAGATACGCAGTATTTT. Translating it yields CASSLTAGVTDTQYF.

This clonotype was picked up a small number of times. V gene TRBV11-3 combines with J gene TRBJ2-5; tentative D call: TRBD2 (6 bases). Per the germline V gene, CDR1 is SGHNT and CDR2 is YENEEA. Trimming took 1 base from V and 0 from J, leaving 9 bases between them. The CDR3 loop spans 15 amino acids. For the CDR3, the DNA is TGTGCCAGCAGCTTAGGCCTAGCGAACCAAGAGACCCAGTACTTC. Amino acid sequence: CASSLGLANQETQYF.

In its sample, this clonotype was seen many times. CDR3 in DNA: TGTGCCAGCAGCCCATCCGGGACAGGGAGCCCCGGGGAGCTGTTTTTT. Amino acid sequence: CASSPSGTGSPGELFF. The gene calls are TRBV7-2 and TRBJ2-2; 9 bases agree with TRBD1. V trimming: 5 bases; J trimming: 6 bases; junction bases outside the gene matches: 10. The CDR3 consists of 16 residues. In germline, CDR1 is SGHTA, CDR2 FQGNSA. Drawing the rest from reference TRBV7-2 and TRBJ2-2, the complete variable domain is GAGVSQSPSNKVTEKGKDVELRCDPISGHTALYWYRQSLGQGLEFLIYFQGNSAPDKSGLPSDRFSAERTGGSVSTLTIQRTQQEDSAVYLCASSPSGTGSPGELFFGEGSRLTVL.

This clonotype showed up just a few times. The J gene is TRBJ1-1, the V gene TRBV7-6, with TRBD1 as a possible D gene (5 bases). The CDR3 loop spans 15 amino acids. Germline lookup yields CDR1 SGHVS and CDR2 FNYEAQ. With 5 bases removed from V and 0 bases from J, the gap between germline ends came to 13 bases. The CDR3: CASSPQAGMNTEAFF. The DNA of the CDR3 is TGTGCCAGCAGCCCACAGGCAGGAATGAACACTGAAGCTTTCTTT.

This clonotype came up once. The V gene is TRBV29-1, the J gene TRBJ1-2, with a possible D match to TRBD1 (5 bases). Deletions cut 0 bases from V and 5 bases from J, with 13 bases between. The germline V gene encodes CDR1 SQVTM and CDR2 ANQGSEA. This CDR3 spans 14 amino acids. CDR3 region: CSVEDRGGEYGYTF. The CDR3 coding sequence is TGCAGCGTTGAAGATCGGGGGGGGGAGTATGGCTACACCTTC.

This clonotype was detected ten times or more. The chain recombines TRBV6-1 with TRBJ2-6, with D uncertain. Germline V gene data show CDR1 as MNHNS and CDR2 as SASEGT. V lost 5 bases to trimming and J lost 3 bases, with 8 bases between them. This CDR3 has 14 residues. The CDR3 bases are TGTGCCAGCAGTCCGGATCATGGGGCCAACGTCCTGACTTTC. Amino acids: CASSPDHGANVLTF.

The rearrangement joins TRBV7-9 to TRBJ2-1; a weak D match, TRBD2 (6 bases). CDR3 size: 14 residues. V was shortened by 5 bases and J by 8 bases, with 16 bases between the two germline ends. Germline-derived CDR1 and CDR2 are SEHNR and FQNEAQ (reference sequence). DNA for the CDR3: TGTGCCAGCAGCCCCATGGAGGGATCCGATGAGCAGTTCTTC. Protein product: CASSPMEGSDEQFF. The variable domain in full, with the rest retrieved from reference TRBV7-9 and TRBJ2-1, is DTGVSQNPRHKITKRGQNVTFRCDPISEHNRLYWYRQTLGQGPEFLTYFQNEAQLEKSRLLSDRFSAERPKGSFSTLEIQRTEQGDSAMYLCASSPMEGSDEQFFGPGTRLTVL.

The V and J genes are TRBV7-9 and TRBJ1-1; D is unclear. Germline V gene data show CDR1 as SEHNR and CDR2 as FQNEAQ (reference sequence). Trimming took off 5 bases at V and 7 bases at J, with 17 bases between the two ends. The CDR3 is 14 amino acids. For the CDR3, the DNA is TGTGCCAGCAGCGCTGGACGGCGGCCGATTGAAGCTTTCTTT. Translating it yields CASSAGRRPIEAFF.

This chain uses TRBV28 with TRBJ2-5, with TRBD1 matching over 10 bases. This CDR3 is 17 amino acids long. Germline V gene data show CDR1 as MDHEN and CDR2 as SYDVKM. Trimming removed 3 bases from V and 0 bases from J; junction bases left unmatched: 7. The CDR3 DNA follows: TGTGCCAGCAGTTTCGGACAGGGGGGGGACCACCAAGAGACCCAGTACTTC. Translation: CASSFGQGGDHQETQYF. The variable domain in full, completed from reference TRBV28 and TRBJ2-5, reads DVKVTQSSRYLVKRTGEKVFLECVQDMDHENMFWYRQDPGLGLRLIYFSYDVKMKEKGDIPEGYSVSREKKERFSLILESASTNQTSMYLCASSFGQGGDHQETQYFGPGTRLLVL.

The gene calls are TRBV6-2 or TRBV6-3 and TRBJ1-3, with TRBD1 identical over 8 bases. With 2 bases clipped from V and 3 bases from J, the junction kept 6 bases outside the gene matches. The CDR3 loop spans 16 amino acids. Germline lookup yields CDR1 MNHEY and CDR2 SVGEGT. The CDR3 sequence is CASSYAVDRDGNTIYF. CDR3 sequence (DNA): TGTGCCAGCAGTTACGCTGTGGACAGGGATGGAAACACCATATATTTT.

There are many counts of this clonotype. The genes are TRBV7-2 and TRBJ1-1; TRBD1 might be the D (5 bases). Trimming left V 5 bases short and J 1 base short, with 17 bases between. This CDR3 spans 16 amino acids. Germline assignment: CDR1 SGHTA and CDR2 FQGNSA. CDR3 DNA: TGTGCCAGCAGCGCCGGACAACTCGGGACGAACACTGAAGCTTTCTTT. Its protein product is CASSAGQLGTNTEAFF. The full variable domain, its missing parts supplied by reference TRBV7-2 and TRBJ1-1, is GAGVSQSPSNKVTEKGKDVELRCDPISGHTALYWYRQSLGQGLEFLIYFQGNSAPDKSGLPSDRFSAERTGGSVSTLTIQRTQQEDSAVYLCASSAGQLGTNTEAFFGQGTRLTVV.

This clonotype has at least ten counts. The rearrangement links TRBV7-6 to TRBJ1-3; 7 bases are a match to TRBD1. This CDR3 spans 15 amino acids. J was trimmed by 2 bases and V by 2 bases; bases with no gene match: 3. Germline V CDR1 and CDR2: SGHVS, FNYEAQ. The DNA of the CDR3 is TGTGCCAGCAGCTTAAGGACAGGTCCTGGAAACACCATATATTTT. Translating it yields CASSLRTGPGNTIYF. The complete variable domain, with remaining parts taken from reference TRBV7-6 and TRBJ1-3, reads GAGVSQSPRYKVTKRGQDVALRCDPISGHVSLYWYRQALGQGPEFLTYFNYEAQQDKSGLPNDRFSAERPEGSISTLTIQRTEQRDSAMYRCASSLRTGPGNTIYFGEGSWLTVV.

This clonotype was detected many times. The chain combines TRBV28 with TRBJ2-2, with D maybe TRBD2 (6 bases). Germline V lookup: CDR1 MDHEN, CDR2 SYDVKM. This CDR3 spans 14 amino acids. Between the trimmed V and J ends, which lost 1 base and 7 bases, there was a span of 10 bases. CDR3 protein: CASSLLRGGGELFF. The DNA of the CDR3 is TGTGCCAGCAGTTTATTGCGGGGTGGCGGGGAGCTGTTTTTT. Complete variable domain (other parts from reference TRBV28 and TRBJ2-2): DVKVTQSSRYLVKRTGEKVFLECVQDMDHENMFWYRQDPGLGLRLIYFSYDVKMKEKGDIPEGYSVSREKKERFSLILESASTNQTSMYLCASSLLRGGGELFFGEGSRLTVL.

This clonotype was seen more than once but under ten times. The gene calls are TRBV2 and TRBJ2-1; 10 bases are shared with TRBD1. Germline CDR1 and CDR2: SNHLY and FYNNEI. This CDR3 contains 15 residues. V was pared by 4 bases and J by 2 bases, with 2 bases of the junction left unmatched. CDR3 DNA: TGTGCCAGCAGTGGGACAGGGGGTGCCTACAATGAGCAGTTCTTC. It codes for CASSGTGGAYNEQFF. Filled out from reference TRBV2 and TRBJ2-1, the complete variable domain reads EPEVTQTPSHQVTQMGQEVILRCVPISNHLYFYWYRQILGQKVEFLVSFYNNEISEKSEIFDDQFSVERPDGSNFTLKIRSTKLEDSAMYFCASSGTGGAYNEQFFGPGTRLTVL.

This clonotype was detected only a few times. V gene TRBV6-2 or TRBV6-3 combines with J gene TRBJ2-1, with 11 bases identical to TRBD1. The CDR3 contains 15 residues. Trimming took 4 bases from V and 6 from J; bases not matched to a gene: 5. Looked up from germline, CDR1 is MNHEY and CDR2 is SVGEGT. Here the CDR3 DNA reads TGTGCCAGCAGTTTCTCCGGGACAGGGGGCAATGAGCAGTTCTTC. Its translation: CASSFSGTGGNEQFF.

The gene calls are TRBV7-9 and TRBJ2-1, with D hard to call. The CDR3 covers 13 residues. In germline, CDR1 is SEHNR, CDR2 FQNEAQ (reference sequence). The germline V and J ends were trimmed by 5 bases and 3 bases, with 8 bases remaining between them. The CDR3 DNA sequence: TGTGCCAGCAGCCCTCGGTACTACAATGAGCAGTTCTTC. It encodes CASSPRYYNEQFF. Filled out from reference TRBV7-9 and TRBJ2-1, the complete variable domain reads DTGVSQNPRHKITKRGQNVTFRCDPISEHNRLYWYRQTLGQGPEFLTYFQNEAQLEKSRLLSDRFSAERPKGSFSTLEIQRTEQGDSAMYLCASSPRYYNEQFFGPGTRLTVL.

A single count supports this clonotype. This chain connects TRBV12-3 or TRBV12-4 to TRBJ1-1, with TRBD1 identical over 9 bases. Trimming cost V 6 bases and J 10 bases; bases outside gene matches: 12. The CDR3 is 14 residues long. In DNA, the CDR3 is TGTGCCAGCAGGTTGGGACAGGGAGCAACTAGAGCTTTCTTT. Translated: CASRLGQGATRAFF.

The genes are TRBV6-5 and TRBJ1-2, with TRBD1 matching 7 bases. This CDR3 spans 13 amino acids. Germline-derived CDR1 and CDR2 are MNHEY and SVGAGI. V dropped 3 bases and J dropped 8; count of bases not matched to a gene: 6. The CDR3 loop reads CASSYRQGRGYTF. The CDR3, as DNA: TGTGCCAGCAGTTATCGACAGGGTCGCGGCTACACCTTC.

This clonotype was recorded a few times. The chain employs TRBV5-5 and TRBJ2-3, with D perhaps given as TRBD1 or TRBD2 (5 bases each). The V gene's germline CDR1 is SGHKS and CDR2 YYEKEE (reference sequence). The CDR3 length is 14 residues. The germline V and J ends were trimmed by 0 bases and 5 bases, with 10 bases remaining between them. The CDR3 nucleotides are TGTGCCAGCAGCTTGGGTGGGGGTGTAGATACGCAGTATTTT. Amino acids: CASSLGGGVDTQYF. The full variable domain, completed using reference TRBV5-5 and TRBJ2-3, is DAGVTQSPTHLIKTRGQQVTLRCSPISGHKSVSWYQQVLGQGPQFIFQYYEKEERGRGNFPDRFSARQFPNYSSELNVNALLLGDSALYLCASSLGGGVDTQYFGPGTRLTVL.

In its sample, this clonotype was seen a few times. V gene TRBV27 combines with J gene TRBJ1-1; D not certain. Trimming left V 7 bases short and J 5 bases short, with 8 bases between. The germline gives CDR1 MNHEY, CDR2 SMNVEV (reference sequence). There are 11 residues in the CDR3. In DNA form, the CDR3 reads TGTGCCAGCATCGGAAGGACTGAAGCTTTCTTT. Protein product: CASIGRTEAFF.

This clonotype came up a few times. The V gene is TRBV27, the J gene TRBJ2-7; D uncertain. Trimming shortened V by 0 bases and J by 4 bases, and 10 bases separated the two germline ends. The CDR3 length is 14 residues. CDR1 MNHEY and CDR2 SMNVEV come from the germline V gene (reference sequence). CDR3 sequence reads: CASSLSNSLYEQYF. The CDR3 DNA follows: TGTGCCAGCAGTTTATCGAACAGCCTTTACGAGCAGTACTTC.

This chain joins TRBV6-2 or TRBV6-3 and TRBJ2-3; perhaps D is TRBD1 or TRBD2 (5 bases each). Trimming took 8 bases from V and 8 from J, leaving 11 bases between them. The V gene's germline CDR1 is MNHEY and CDR2 SVGEGT. The CDR3 contains 11 residues. The CDR3 is CASGGMGTQYF. In nucleotides, the CDR3 is TGTGCCAGCGGGGGTATGGGTACGCAGTATTTT.

V and J are TRBV27 and TRBJ1-1; possibly TRBD1 for D (5 bases). Trimming removed 5 bases at V and 7 bases at J, with 8 bases between. The CDR3 runs 11 residues. Germline values: CDR1 MNHEY, CDR2 SMNVEV (reference sequence). This CDR3 is CASSAGYEAFF. CDR3 in DNA: TGTGCCAGCAGTGCAGGGTATGAAGCTTTCTTT.

The chain couples TRBV14 to TRBJ1-2; D is perhaps TRBD1 (5 bases). CDR1 SGHDN and CDR2 FVKESK come from the germline V gene. Trimming took 0 bases from V and 8 from J, leaving 16 bases between them. The CDR3 loop spans 15 amino acids. The CDR3 loop is CASSQERFGGLGYTF. CDR3 coding DNA: TGTGCCAGCAGCCAAGAAAGGTTCGGGGGTCTGGGCTACACCTTC.

The CDR3 coding sequence is TGTGCCAGTAGTATAAGAGGGGGAAAGCGGGGTTACAATGAGCAGTTCTTC. Translation gives CASSIRGGKRGYNEQFF. The chain recombines TRBV19 with TRBJ2-1; possible D gene TRBD2, 7 bases. The CDR3 runs to 17 residues. V lost 2 bases to trimming and J lost 4 bases, with 18 bases between them. CDR1 is LNHDA and CDR2 is SQIVND in the germline V gene (reference sequence).